A single sample is the source of the 19 T cell receptor beta chains below, sequenced in a study of long-term antiretroviral therapy in people with HIV. Version v3.0 of the immunoSEQ assay was performed at survey level. The method was immunoSEQ multiplex PCR; TCRdb's version includes in-frame clones alone and lacks a portion of them. The sample has around 28,000 clones, roughly nine tenths seen once. The material sequenced was unsorted PBMCs, taken 3.1 years after starting antiretroviral therapy. These receptors were obtained from a man aged 18 to 30 with HIV.

The rearrangement joins TRBV11-2 to TRBJ1-5, with D tentatively TRBD1 (6 bases). The CDR3 length is 16 residues. V dropped 3 bases and J dropped 2 bases, with 14 bases sitting between them. Looked up from germline, CDR1 is SGHAT and CDR2 is FQNNGV. The CDR3 nucleotides are TGTGCCAGCAGCTTGGGGGGCGAAGGAGGCAATCAGCCCCAGCATTTT. Residues: CASSLGGEGGNQPQHF.

The chain has TRBV6-5 and TRBJ1-3, with D possibly matching TRBD1 (6 bases). The CDR3 has 14 amino acids. V lost 6 bases, J lost 1 base, and 10 bases lay in between. Looked up from germline, CDR1 is MNHEY and CDR2 is SVGAGI. CDR3 loop: CASRGTLSGNTIYF. Written as DNA, the CDR3 is TGTGCCAGCAGGGGGACATTATCTGGAAACACCATATATTTT.

V is TRBV7-9 and J is TRBJ2-3, with D perhaps TRBD2 (6 bases). V was trimmed by 11 bases and J by 3 bases, leaving 18 bases between them. This CDR3 is built from 14 residues. Germline CDR1 reads SEHNR; CDR2 reads FQNEAQ (reference sequence). CDR3 sequence: CALGGPGLTDTQYF. DNA for the CDR3: TGTGCCCTGGGGGGTCCGGGGCTAACAGATACGCAGTATTTT.

The table lists this clone with a count of one. The chain recombines TRBV5-6 with TRBJ1-1, with no clear D. The CDR3 loop spans 14 amino acids. V shed 6 bases and J shed 0 bases, with 12 bases lying between them. CDR1 and CDR2 (germline): SGHDT, YYEEEE. The DNA of the CDR3 is TGTGCCAGCATCTCGTTTGGAGTGAACACTGAAGCTTTCTTT. Amino acid sequence: CASISFGVNTEAFF.

This clone showed up just once. The J gene is TRBJ1-5, the V gene TRBV19, with 7 positions matching TRBD1. The V and J ends lost 6 bases and 2 bases, in that order; junction bases with no gene match: 7. Germline V gene data show CDR1 as LNHDA and CDR2 as SQIVND (reference sequence). The CDR3 contains 15 residues. The CDR3 sequence: CASRHRGNGNQPQHF. CDR3 nucleotides: TGTGCCAGTAGACACAGGGGTAATGGCAATCAGCCCCAGCATTTT.

The chain recombines TRBV10-3 with TRBJ1-5; unclear D gene. Per the germline V gene, CDR1 is ENHRY and CDR2 is SYGVKD. The CDR3 sequence is 14 residues long. Trimming took off 4 bases at V and 5 bases at J, with 12 bases between the two ends. CDR3 coding DNA: TGTGCCATCAGTGGGAGCACCCCCGATCAGCCCCAGCATTTT. This codes for CAISGSTPDQPQHF.

The rearrangement links TRBV5-1 to TRBJ2-2, with 12 bases fitting TRBD2. Germline CDR1 SGHRS, CDR2 YFSETQ. V lost 1 base to trimming and J lost 2 bases; unmatched junction nucleotides: 12. The CDR3 runs to 20 residues. CDR3 sequence (DNA): TGCGCCAGCAGCTTGTACCCTAGCGGGGGGGATATCATTAACACCGGGGAGCTGTTTTTT. Residues: CASSLYPSGGDIINTGELFF.

The chain employs TRBV4-2 and TRBJ2-5; TRBD2 matches 10 bases. CDR1 is LGHNA, CDR2 YNFKEQ, per germline. The CDR3 sequence is 17 residues long. V shed 2 bases and J 2 bases; nucleotides not matched to a gene: 8. CDR3 DNA sequence: TGTGCCAGCAGCCAAAGTTCTAGCGGGGGACCGCAAGAGACCCAGTACTTC. Translation gives CASSQSSSGGPQETQYF.

The rearrangement links TRBV27 to TRBJ2-2; 9 nucleotides line up with TRBD2. The germline V gene has CDR1 MNHEY and CDR2 SMNVEV (reference sequence). The CDR3 contains 15 residues. J gave up 5 bases and V 5 bases, and 6 bases lay outside the gene matches. This CDR3 reads CASSVAGVGTGELFF. The CDR3 DNA reads as TGTGCCAGCAGTGTAGCGGGAGTAGGTACCGGGGAGCTGTTTTTT.

The gene calls are TRBV7-2 and TRBJ2-7, with D possibly TRBD2 on 5 matching bases. Germline CDR1 is SGHTA and CDR2 is FQGNSA. V lost 2 bases and J lost 6, with 11 bases in between. This CDR3 contains 13 residues. CDR3 residues: CASSLQVEGEQYF. The CDR3 DNA follows: TGTGCCAGCAGCTTACAGGTTGAGGGCGAGCAGTACTTC. Variable domain in full (rest from reference TRBV7-2 and TRBJ2-7): GAGVSQSPSNKVTEKGKDVELRCDPISGHTALYWYRQSLGQGLEFLIYFQGNSAPDKSGLPSDRFSAERTGGSVSTLTIQRTQQEDSAVYLCASSLQVEGEQYFGPGTRLTVT.

This chain joins TRBV2 and TRBJ2-3; D gene ambiguous. The CDR3 runs 13 residues. CDR1 and CDR2 from the germline V gene are SNHLY and FYNNEI. The V gene lost 3 bases and the J gene lost 0 bases, with 4 bases spanning the gap. CDR3 DNA: TGTGCCAGCAGTGAGGATAGCACAGATACGCAGTATTTT. Protein sequence: CASSEDSTDTQYF.

CDR3 DNA: TGTGCCAGCACCGTTAACGGGAGGGCCTTTGGGGCCAACGTCCTGACTTTC. Protein product: CASTVNGRAFGANVLTF. This chain links TRBV11-2 with TRBJ2-6; 8 bases map to TRBD2. The trim removed 7 bases at V and 3 bases at J, leaving 11 bases unmatched. The CDR3 contains 17 residues. Per germline, CDR1 SGHAT and CDR2 FQNNGV.

This clone was counted a single time. This chain connects TRBV12-5 to TRBJ1-5; possibly TRBD1 for D (5 bases). CDR1 and CDR2 (germline): LGHNT, FRNRAP. The ends were cut back, 4 bases at V and 6 bases at J, with 10 bases in the middle. This CDR3 is built from 13 residues. The CDR3 nucleotides read TGTGCTAGTGGTTCACCGGGGGTTCAGCCCCAGCATTTT. Protein product: CASGSPGVQPQHF.

This chain uses TRBV6-1 with TRBJ2-1, with D maybe TRBD2 (7 bases). CDR1 and CDR2 (germline): MNHNS, SASEGT. The CDR3 loop spans 16 amino acids. Trimming removed 0 bases at V and 3 bases at J, with 12 bases between. CDR3 nucleotides: TGTGCCAGCAGTGAAGCGCTAGGGGGGGACTACAATGAGCAGTTCTTC. Its translation: CASSEALGGDYNEQFF.

V and J are TRBV6-5 and TRBJ2-7; no clear D gene. This CDR3 is built from 15 residues. The V gene's germline CDR1 is MNHEY and CDR2 SVGAGI. Trimming shortened V by 6 bases and J by 0 bases, and 15 bases separated the two germline ends. CDR3 sequence (DNA): TGTGCCAGCAGCCGACTGACGGTGAGCTCCTACGAGCAGTACTTC. Translating gives CASSRLTVSSYEQYF.

CDR3 protein: CASTRQGANGYTF. The CDR3 region has the DNA TGTGCCAGCACCAGACAGGGGGCGAATGGCTACACCTTC. The chain carries TRBV25-1 and TRBJ1-2, with 10 bases that match TRBD1. The V segment lost 7 bases and the J segment 6 bases; nucleotides outside the gene matches: 5. Germline loops: CDR1 MGHDK, CDR2 SYGVNS. The CDR3 is made up of 13 amino acids.

This clone was detected once. The V gene is TRBV7-2, the J gene TRBJ2-5; possibly TRBD2 for D (6 bases). The V gene's germline CDR1 is SGHTA and CDR2 FQGNSA. V lost 5 bases and J lost 4, with 17 bases in between. The CDR3 covers 15 residues. CDR3 sequence reads: CASSRQMAGTETQYF. DNA for the CDR3: TGTGCCAGCAGCCGACAGATGGCGGGGACAGAGACCCAGTACTTC.

The J gene is TRBJ2-1, the V gene TRBV13; 12 bases fit TRBD2. Germline-derived CDR1 and CDR2 are PRHDT and FYEKMQ (reference sequence). This CDR3 comprises 18 residues. V lost 2 bases to trimming and J lost 8 bases; unmatched junction nucleotides: 13. CDR3 sequence (DNA): TGTGCCAGCAGCTTATCGGAGACTAGCGGGAGAGGGTGGGATGAGCAGTTCTTC. Translated, it gives CASSLSETSGRGWDEQFF.

CDR3 coding DNA: TGTGCCACCAGCAGGGGAGAACGAACTGAAGCTTTCTTT. Protein sequence: CATSRGERTEAFF. The chain recombines TRBV15 with TRBJ1-1; D gene uncertain. Germline values: CDR1 LNHNV, CDR2 YYDKDF (reference sequence). With 3 bases removed from V and 5 bases from J, the gap between germline ends came to 10 bases. The CDR3 covers 13 residues.